Listed here are 13 T cell receptor beta chains from one sample, sequenced in a study of blood T cell repertoires in COVID-19. Clones were sequenced by immunoSEQ multiplex PCR, and TCRdb holds only the in-frame ones, with some missing. The data contain roughly 280,000 clones, around 93% of them singletons. Sample: PBMCs or T cells enriched from blood (not recorded which). The source of these receptors is a man aged 40-55 years who had been exposed to COVID-19.

The V call is TRBV7-2, the J call TRBJ1-5, with 7 bases matching TRBD1. This CDR3 contains 15 residues. The germline V gene has CDR1 SGHTA and CDR2 FQGNSA. The J segment lost 4 bases and the V segment lost 1 base, leaving 4 bases of the junction unmatched. The CDR3 is CASSLEAGGNQPQHF. In DNA form, the CDR3 reads TGTGCCAGCAGCTTAGAGGCAGGGGGAAATCAGCCCCAGCATTTT.

The rearrangement joins TRBV18 to TRBJ1-1; 7 bases are shared with TRBD1. Trimming at V came to 9 bases and at J to 0 bases, leaving 7 bases not matched to a gene. The CDR3 is 14 amino acids. Germline loops: CDR1 KGHSH, CDR2 LQKENI. The CDR3 DNA follows: TGTGCCAGTACCGTAGGGACAGTGAACACTGAAGCTTTCTTT. Translated, it gives CASTVGTVNTEAFF.

This chain links TRBV7-9 with TRBJ2-5; a possible D gene is TRBD1 (6 bases). The CDR3 is 15 residues long. The V end lost 1 base, the J end lost 5 bases, and 14 bases lay between the germline ends. The germline gives CDR1 SEHNR, CDR2 FQNEAQ (reference sequence). The CDR3 nucleotides are TGTGCCAGCAGCTTAGTCTTCCACAGGGAGGAGACCCAGTACTTC. Amino acids: CASSLVFHREETQYF.

The rearrangement links TRBV24-1 to TRBJ1-5; D gene uncertain. Germline V gene sequence: CDR1 KGHDR, CDR2 SFDVKD. The CDR3 loop spans 13 amino acids. V lost 0 bases and J lost 6, with 5 bases in between. The CDR3 loop is CATSDLFGQPQHF. Written as DNA, the CDR3 is TGTGCCACCAGTGATTTGTTCGGTCAGCCCCAGCATTTT.

The chain combines TRBV30 with TRBJ2-1; 9 bases are a match to TRBD2. This CDR3 spans 13 amino acids. Looked up from germline, CDR1 is GTSNPN and CDR2 is SVGIG (reference sequence). The V gene end was trimmed by 5 bases and the J gene end by 7 bases; junction bases not matched to a gene: 6. In nucleotides, the CDR3 is TGTGCCTGGCGACTAGCGGTGTTGAATGAGCAGTTCTTC. Protein sequence: CAWRLAVLNEQFF.

This clone was recorded once. The chain has TRBV18 and TRBJ2-3; 12 nucleotides match TRBD2. The germline gives CDR1 KGHSH, CDR2 LQKENI. With 6 bases clipped from V and 14 bases from J, the junction kept 6 bases outside the gene matches. The CDR3 consists of 12 residues. The CDR3: CASSAGLAGLYF. CDR3 bases: TGTGCCAGCTCGGCTGGACTAGCGGGATTGTATTTT.

The rearrangement links TRBV5-6 to TRBJ1-3; D is uncertain. V lost 1 base to trimming and J lost 2 bases, with 13 bases between them. CDR1 is SGHDT, CDR2 YYEEEE, per germline. This CDR3 contains 16 residues. For the CDR3, the DNA is TGTGCCAGCAGCTTGCGGGGTAGAAAGACTGGAAACACCATATATTTT. It codes for CASSLRGRKTGNTIYF.

V and J are TRBV3-1 (or the pseudogene TRBV3-2) and TRBJ2-3, with 11 bases identical to TRBD2. The germline gives CDR1 LGHDT, CDR2 YNNKEL (reference sequence). V lost 5 bases to trimming and J lost 0 bases; unmatched junction nucleotides: 4. The CDR3 is 16 amino acids. CDR3 nucleotides: TGTGCCAGCAGCAACTTAGCGGGAGGGAGCACAGATACGCAGTATTTT. Amino acids: CASSNLAGGSTDTQYF.

This sequence joins TRBV9 and TRBJ1-2; 10 bases are shared with TRBD1. This CDR3 contains 16 residues. CDR1 is SGDLS, CDR2 YYNGEE, per germline. V lost 4 bases to trimming and J lost 3 bases; unmatched junction nucleotides: 9. CDR3 amino acids: CASSIPGTGDHYGYTF. In DNA, the CDR3 is TGTGCCAGCAGCATACCCGGGACAGGGGATCACTATGGCTACACCTTC. The full variable domain, its missing parts supplied by reference TRBV9 and TRBJ1-2, is DSGVTQTPKHLITATGQRVTLRCSPRSGDLSVYWYQQSLDQGLQFLIQYYNGEERAKGNILERFSAQQFPDLHSELNLSSLELGDSALYFCASSIPGTGDHYGYTFGSGTRLTVV.

The chain couples TRBV12-5 to TRBJ1-2, with D uncertain. Germline CDR1 reads LGHNT; CDR2 reads FRNRAP. The CDR3 runs to 13 residues. V shed 2 bases and J shed 6 bases, with 10 bases lying between them. Here the CDR3 reads CASGLNGGDGYTF. As DNA, the CDR3 is TGTGCTAGTGGTTTGAATGGCGGGGATGGCTACACCTTC. Supplemented by reference TRBV12-5 and TRBJ1-2, the full variable domain reads DARVTQTPRHKVTEMGQEVTMRCQPILGHNTVFWYRQTMMQGLELLAYFRNRAPLDDSGMPKDRFSAEMPDATLATLKIQPSEPRDSAVYFCASGLNGGDGYTFGSGTRLTVV.

The chain combines TRBV27 with TRBJ2-7; TRBD1 agrees at 7 bases. CDR1 is MNHEY, CDR2 SMNVEV, per germline (reference sequence). This CDR3 has 15 amino acids. Trimming cost V 4 bases and J 7 bases; bases outside gene matches: 13. The CDR3 DNA reads TGTGCCAGCAGTTCCCGTACGACAGGGCCCGCAGAGCAGTACTTC. Protein sequence: CASSSRTTGPAEQYF.

This clone has a single count. This rearrangement joins TRBV7-2 to TRBJ2-7, with TRBD2 identical over 7 bases. Per the germline V gene, CDR1 is SGHTA and CDR2 is FQGNSA. The CDR3 runs 15 residues. CDR3 amino acids: CVAGGSGGSSYEQYF. The CDR3 bases are TGTGTCGCGGGCGGATCGGGCGGGAGCTCCTACGAGCAGTACTTC.

The chain combines TRBV29-1 with TRBJ1-4; D possibly corresponds to TRBD1 (5 bases). V was clipped by 4 bases and J by 4 bases, with 13 bases between them. The germline CDR1 and CDR2 sequences are SQVTM and ANQGSEA. This CDR3 is built from 14 residues. In DNA form, the CDR3 reads TGCAGCGTTGTATGGGGCGGTTTTAATGAAAAACTGTTTTTT. This gives the protein CSVVWGGFNEKLFF.